This TCR beta chain was captured by sequencing in a study of PD-1 blockade in classical Hodgkin lymphoma. Method: immunoSEQ multiplex PCR; TCRdb's copy keeps in-frame clones and lacks some. The sample lists thousands of clones, roughly 82% occurring once. Germline assignment: CDR1 MNHEY and CDR2 SVGAGI. The CDR3 sequence is 15 residues long. The junction had 9 bases not matched to a gene; V was cut back by 6 bases and J by 8 bases. Regarding time point: cycle 4 day 1 (C4D1), after 5 to 7 weeks of nivolumab. Each patient's relapse followed autologous stem cell transplantation, and brentuximab vedotin exposure varied.

This TCR came from a human donor with classical Hodgkin lymphoma. This rearrangement joins TRBV6-5 to TRBJ2-2; 10 bases align to TRBD2. Here the sequenced sample was peripheral blood mononuclear cells (PBMCs), taken before the fourth cycle of nivolumab. The CDR3 DNA is TGTGCCAGCAGGCGAGCGGGGGGGCTAACTGGGGAGCTGTTTTTT. It codes for CASRRAGGLTGELFF.